The rows below give T cell receptor beta chains drawn from one sample of a study of Ad26.COV2.S vaccination and SARS-CoV-2 variants. TCRdb's table, derived via immunoSEQ multiplex PCR, lists solely in-frame clones and lacks some. Of hundreds of thousands of clones listed, 89% are singletons. Here the sequenced sample was peripheral blood, taken in a trial of Ad26.COV2.S vaccine versus placebo. These receptors were obtained from a person between 18 and 59 years old who received the Ad26.COV2.S COVID-19 vaccine or a placebo. CDR3s include the opening cysteine and the closing phenylalanine or tryptophan. Each record gives: V gene, D gene, clone size, CDR3 length, J gene, CDR3 protein, CDR3 DNA. The D gene is left open where the match is weak. Some rows have no size entry. The others give once, few or many, or a class for an expanded clone.

TRBV19	-	-	13	TRBJ1-5	CASSIRGNQPQHF	TGTGCCAGTAGTATACGGGGCAATCAGCCCCAGCATTTT
TRBV7-2	-	-	13	TRBJ2-2	CASSPVGGGELFF	TGTGCCAGCAGCCCCGTGGGGGGCGGGGAGCTGTTTTTT
TRBV6-6	-	-	15	TRBJ1-1	CASLPDSRINTEAFF	TGTGCCAGCCTCCCAGACAGCCGCATCAACACTGAAGCTTTCTTT
TRBV9	-	-	15	TRBJ2-2	CASSVERGWTGELFF	TGTGCCAGCAGCGTCGAGAGGGGTTGGACCGGGGAGCTGTTTTTT
TRBV10-3	-	-	13	TRBJ2-7	CAISDYRAYEQYF	TGTGCCATCAGTGACTACAGGGCTTACGAGCAGTACTTC
TRBV2	TRBD1	-	15	TRBJ2-2	CASGGQGAPTGELFF	TGTGCCAGCGGGGGACAGGGGGCCCCCACCGGGGAGCTGTTTTTT
TRBV3-1/TRBV3-2	-	-	14	TRBJ1-5	CASSKDGNNQPQHF	TGTGCCAGCAGCAAGGACGGGAATAATCAGCCCCAGCATTTT
TRBV6-2/TRBV6-3	TRBD2	-	15	TRBJ2-5	CASSSGAGDGETQYF	TGTGCCAGCAGCTCGGGAGCGGGGGATGGGGAGACCCAGTACTTC
TRBV7-9	-	-	16	TRBJ2-5	CASSLSPDWAQETQYF	TGTGCCAGCAGCTTAAGCCCCGATTGGGCCCAAGAGACCCAGTACTTC
TRBV7-2	-	once	15	TRBJ2-7	CASSPPPGAVYEQYF	TGTGCCAGCAGCCCTCCCCCCGGGGCTGTTTACGAGCAGTACTTC
TRBV18	-	few	14	TRBJ2-7	CASSPLVQLREQYF	TGTGCCAGCTCACCACTAGTCCAGCTGAGGGAGCAGTACTTC
TRBV18	TRBD1	once	16	TRBJ1-5	CASSPPGTGGNQPQHF	TGTGCCAGCTCACCCCCCGGGACAGGGGGCAATCAGCCCCAGCATTTT
TRBV30	-	few	13	TRBJ1-2	CASLRRSNYGYTF	TGTGCCAGCCTCCGACGGAGTAACTATGGCTACACCTTC
TRBV10-3	TRBD2	-	13	TRBJ2-1	CAISVAGGNEQFF	TGTGCCATCAGTGTAGCGGGAGGGAATGAGCAGTTCTTC
TRBV7-2	-	-	14	TRBJ1-2	CASSLEAGFYGYTF	TGTGCCAGCAGCTTAGAGGCAGGGTTCTATGGCTACACCTTC
TRBV12-2	-	-	9	TRBJ1-1	CASRLWAFF	TGTGCAAGTCGCTTATGGGCTTTCTTT
TRBV7-2	TRBD2	-	13	TRBJ2-1	CASSELAGGPQVF	TGTGCCAGCAGCGAACTAGCGGGAGGACCCCAGGTCTTC
TRBV18	-	-	14	TRBJ1-1	CASSLSTYLTEAFF	TGTGCCAGCTCACTATCGACATATCTTACTGAAGCTTTCTTT
TRBV6-1	TRBD1	-	14	TRBJ1-1	CASSDQGANTEAFF	TGTGCCAGCAGTGACCAGGGGGCTAACACTGAAGCTTTCTTT